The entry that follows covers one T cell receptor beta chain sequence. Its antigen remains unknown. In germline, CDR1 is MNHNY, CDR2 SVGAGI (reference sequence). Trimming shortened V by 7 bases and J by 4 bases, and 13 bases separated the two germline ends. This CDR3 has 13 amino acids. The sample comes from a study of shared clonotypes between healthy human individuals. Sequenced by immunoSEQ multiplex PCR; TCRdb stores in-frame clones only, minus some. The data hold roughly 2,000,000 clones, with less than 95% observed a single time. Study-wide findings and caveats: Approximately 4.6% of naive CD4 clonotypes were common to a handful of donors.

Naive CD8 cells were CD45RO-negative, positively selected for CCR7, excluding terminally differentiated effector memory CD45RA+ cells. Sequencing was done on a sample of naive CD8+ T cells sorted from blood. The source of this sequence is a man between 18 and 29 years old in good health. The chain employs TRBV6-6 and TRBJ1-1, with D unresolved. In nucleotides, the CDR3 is TGTGCCAGCACGATGGGCCCGGGCACTGAAGCTTTCTTT. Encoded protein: CASTMGPGTEAFF.